The subject of this entry is one TCR beta chain. Original analysis: How many nucleated cells were present was estimated from reference gene primer amplification. This table comes from immunoSEQ multiplex PCR, and its TCRdb copy is limited to in-frame clones, with some not included. Clone size and V and J calls were adopted from that table, with D and trimming inferred from the DNA. The sample records under 75,000 clones, 88% being singletons. This entry belongs to a study of blood T cell repertoires in COVID-19. As for the study in general: COVID-19 samples, acute and convalescent, were from the United States, Italy and Spain. The analysed material was cDNA or gDNA that came from T cells, B-cell-depleted T cells, or PBMCs.

The CDR3 spans 15 residues. Germline V lookup: CDR1 MNHEY, CDR2 SVGEGT. V dropped 6 bases and J dropped 5 bases, with 18 bases sitting between them. This TCR was sampled from a woman of 80 years or more with active COVID-19. Sequenced sample: peripheral blood. This chain links TRBV6-2 or TRBV6-3 with TRBJ2-3; tentatively, D is TRBD2 (5 bases). This CDR3 reads CASSDPPPRGDTQYF. The CDR3 DNA is TGTGCCAGCAGCGATCCCCCACCCCGGGGAGATACGCAGTATTTT.